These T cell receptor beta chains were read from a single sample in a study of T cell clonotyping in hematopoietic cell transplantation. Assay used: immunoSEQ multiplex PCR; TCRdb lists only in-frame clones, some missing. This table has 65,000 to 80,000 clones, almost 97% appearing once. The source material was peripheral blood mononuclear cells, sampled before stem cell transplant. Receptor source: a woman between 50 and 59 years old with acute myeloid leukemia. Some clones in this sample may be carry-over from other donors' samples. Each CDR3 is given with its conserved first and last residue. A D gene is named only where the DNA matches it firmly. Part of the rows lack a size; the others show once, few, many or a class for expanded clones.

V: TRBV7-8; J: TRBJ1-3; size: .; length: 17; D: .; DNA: TGTGCCAGCAGCCCCCGGTGGGGTCGGAGCTCTGGAAACACCATATATTTT; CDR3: CASSPRWGRSSGNTIYF
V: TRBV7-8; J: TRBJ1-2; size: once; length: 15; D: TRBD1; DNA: TGTGCCAGCAGCTACAGGGGTAGAGCTCTCTATGGCTACACCTTC; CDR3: CASSYRGRALYGYTF
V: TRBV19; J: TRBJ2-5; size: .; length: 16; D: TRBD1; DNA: TGTGCCAGTAGTAGCCCCCGGACAGGGGGACAAGAGACCCAGTACTTC; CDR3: CASSSPRTGGQETQYF
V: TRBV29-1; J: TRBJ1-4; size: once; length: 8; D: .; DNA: TGCAGCGTTGATATGGGGATTTTT; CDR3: CSVDMGIF
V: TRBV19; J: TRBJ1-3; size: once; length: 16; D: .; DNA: TGTGCCAGTAGTATAGTGGCAGCCTACTCTGGAAACACCATATATTTT; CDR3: CASSIVAAYSGNTIYF
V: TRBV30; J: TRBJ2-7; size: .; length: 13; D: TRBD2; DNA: TGTGCCTGGAATAGCCGGGGGGTCGGCGAGCAGTACTTC; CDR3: CAWNSRGVGEQYF
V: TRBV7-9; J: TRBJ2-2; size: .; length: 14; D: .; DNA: TGTGCCAGCACCGCAGGGTTGTCAACCGGGGAGCTGTTTTTT; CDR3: CASTAGLSTGELFF
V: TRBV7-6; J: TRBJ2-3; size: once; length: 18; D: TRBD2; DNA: TGTGCCAGCAGCTTAGGGCAAGCGGGGGACCCTAGCACAGATACGCAGTATTTT; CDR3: CASSLGQAGDPSTDTQYF
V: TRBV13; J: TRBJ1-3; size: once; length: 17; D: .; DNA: TGTGCCAGCAGCACTCAACAGGGAACCCGCTCTGGAAACACCATATATTTT; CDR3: CASSTQQGTRSGNTIYF
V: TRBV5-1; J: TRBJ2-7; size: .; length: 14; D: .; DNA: TGCGCCAGCAGCGCCACCACAGGGACTTACGAGCAGTACTTC; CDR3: CASSATTGTYEQYF
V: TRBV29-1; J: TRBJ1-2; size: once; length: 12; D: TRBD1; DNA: TGCAGCGTTGCAGGACAGGGTAGCGGCTACACCTTC; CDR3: CSVAGQGSGYTF
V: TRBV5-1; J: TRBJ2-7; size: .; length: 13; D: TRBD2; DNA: TGCGCCAGCAGAAGTCTAGCGGTGCTAGAGCAGTACTTC; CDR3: CASRSLAVLEQYF
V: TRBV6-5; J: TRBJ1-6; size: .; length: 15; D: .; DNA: TGTGCCAGCACCCCTCGGGGAGATTTGAATTCACCCCTCCACTTT; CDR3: CASTPRGDLNSPLHF
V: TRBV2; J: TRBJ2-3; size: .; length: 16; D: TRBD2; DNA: TGTGCCAGCAGTGATTCGCTAGCGGGGGGAACAGATACGCAGTATTTT; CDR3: CASSDSLAGGTDTQYF
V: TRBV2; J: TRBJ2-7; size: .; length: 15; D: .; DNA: TGTGCCAGCAGTGATAAACAGGGAGGCCTTTCGGAGCAGTACTTC; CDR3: CASSDKQGGLSEQYF
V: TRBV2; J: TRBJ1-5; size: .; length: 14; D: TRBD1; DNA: TGTGCCAGCAGTAAAGGGACAGATTATCAGCCCCAGCATTTT; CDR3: CASSKGTDYQPQHF
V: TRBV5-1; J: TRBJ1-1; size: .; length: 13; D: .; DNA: TGCGCCAGCAGCTTCAGCAGTTACAATGAAGCTTTCTTT; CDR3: CASSFSSYNEAFF
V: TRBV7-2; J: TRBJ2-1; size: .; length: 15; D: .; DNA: TGTGCCAGCAGCCCCGCTGGGCTAGCTTCGCGTGAGCAGTTCTTC; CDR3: CASSPAGLASREQFF
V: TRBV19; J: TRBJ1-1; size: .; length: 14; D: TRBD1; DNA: TGTGCCAGTAGTATACAGGGGGTCCTCACTGAAGCTTTCTTT; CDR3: CASSIQGVLTEAFF
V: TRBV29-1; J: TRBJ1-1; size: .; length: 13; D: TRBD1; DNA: TGCAGCGCCGACAGGGGGCCGCGCACTGAAGCTTTCTTT; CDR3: CSADRGPRTEAFF
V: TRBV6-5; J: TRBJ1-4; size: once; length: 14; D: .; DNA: TGTGCCAGCAGCCTAAGTGGGGCGAATGAAAAACTGTTTTTT; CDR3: CASSLSGANEKLFF
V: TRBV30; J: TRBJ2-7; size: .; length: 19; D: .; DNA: TGTGCCTGGAGCGCCACAGTGGGGAAAAAACTAGCCCGAAACTACGAGCAGTACTTC; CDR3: CAWSATVGKKLARNYEQYF
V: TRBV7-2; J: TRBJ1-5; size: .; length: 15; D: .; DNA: TGTGCCAGCAGCTTAGGGTTCACTAGCAATCAGCCCCAGCATTTT; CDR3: CASSLGFTSNQPQHF
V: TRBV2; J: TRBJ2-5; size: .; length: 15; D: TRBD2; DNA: TGTGCCAGCAGTGAGTGGGCGGGAGGGCCGAAGACCCAGTACTTC; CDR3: CASSEWAGGPKTQYF
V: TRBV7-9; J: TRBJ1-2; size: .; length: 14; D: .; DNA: TGTGCCAGCCCTAGGCCGCCATTTATCTATGGCTACACCTTC; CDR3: CASPRPPFIYGYTF
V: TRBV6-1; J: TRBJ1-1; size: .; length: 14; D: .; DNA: TGTGCCAGCAGTGTATTTATTTTGAACACTGAAGCTTTCTTT; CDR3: CASSVFILNTEAFF
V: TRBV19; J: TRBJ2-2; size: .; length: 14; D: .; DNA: TGTGCCAGTAGTATGGGCCAGAACACCGGGGAGCTGTTTTTT; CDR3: CASSMGQNTGELFF
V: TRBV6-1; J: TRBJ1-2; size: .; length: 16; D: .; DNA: TGTGCCAGCAGTGCGACAAACAGGGAGTATAACTATGGCTACACCTTC; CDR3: CASSATNREYNYGYTF
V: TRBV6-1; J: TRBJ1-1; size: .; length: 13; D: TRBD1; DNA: TGTGCCAGCGCGAGAGGGGGCGTTAGTGAAGCTTTCTTT; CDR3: CASARGGVSEAFF
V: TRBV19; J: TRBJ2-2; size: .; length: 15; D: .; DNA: TGTGCCACTAATAGGGGCGGAGGGGGAGCCGGGGAGCTGTTTTTT; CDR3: CATNRGGGGAGELFF
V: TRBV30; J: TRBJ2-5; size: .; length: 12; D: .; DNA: TGTGCCTGGAGTGCCCTAAGGGAGACCCAGTACTTC; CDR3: CAWSALRETQYF
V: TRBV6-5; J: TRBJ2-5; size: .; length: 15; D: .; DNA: TGTGCCAGCAGTTACCGCGGACGAGTCCAAGAGACCCAGTACTTC; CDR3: CASSYRGRVQETQYF
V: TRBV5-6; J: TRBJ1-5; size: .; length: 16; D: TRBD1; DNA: TGTGCCAGCAGCTTGGGGCAGGGGGTTATCAATCAGCCCCAGCATTTT; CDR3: CASSLGQGVINQPQHF
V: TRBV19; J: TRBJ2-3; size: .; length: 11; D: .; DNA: TGTGCCAGTAGGCGCGGGGCGAACCAGTATTTT; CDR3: CASRRGANQYF
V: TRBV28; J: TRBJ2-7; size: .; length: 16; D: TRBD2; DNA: TGTGCCACAACCGCGAGGACACTAGCGGACTCCTACGAGCAGTACTTC; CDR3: CATTARTLADSYEQYF
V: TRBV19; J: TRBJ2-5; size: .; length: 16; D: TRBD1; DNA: TGTGCCACCCGAAAGAGGACAGGCATGTACCAAGAGACCCAGTACTTC; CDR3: CATRKRTGMYQETQYF
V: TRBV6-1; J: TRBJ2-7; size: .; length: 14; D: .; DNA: TGTGCCAGCAGTGACGGACTTAGCTCCTACGAGCAGTACTTC; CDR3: CASSDGLSSYEQYF
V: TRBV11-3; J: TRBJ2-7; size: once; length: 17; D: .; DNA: TGTGCCAGCAGCTTCGGTCCGGGCTCAAACCCCCCCTACGAGCAGTACTTC; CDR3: CASSFGPGSNPPYEQYF
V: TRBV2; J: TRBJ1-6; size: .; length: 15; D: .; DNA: TGTGCCAGCAGCGTAACGGGTGTGGGGAATTCACCCCTCCACTTT; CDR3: CASSVTGVGNSPLHF
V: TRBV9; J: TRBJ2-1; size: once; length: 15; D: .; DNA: TGTGCCAGCAGCGTAATGGCGGGGCTTAACAATGAGCAGTTCTTC; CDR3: CASSVMAGLNNEQFF
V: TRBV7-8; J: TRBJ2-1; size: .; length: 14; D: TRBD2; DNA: TGTGCCAGCAGCCTGACTAGCGGGGGGAACGAGCAGTTCTTC; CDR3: CASSLTSGGNEQFF
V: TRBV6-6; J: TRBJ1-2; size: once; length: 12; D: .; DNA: TGTGCCAGCAGTTACGCACAGGGCGACTACACCTTC; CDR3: CASSYAQGDYTF